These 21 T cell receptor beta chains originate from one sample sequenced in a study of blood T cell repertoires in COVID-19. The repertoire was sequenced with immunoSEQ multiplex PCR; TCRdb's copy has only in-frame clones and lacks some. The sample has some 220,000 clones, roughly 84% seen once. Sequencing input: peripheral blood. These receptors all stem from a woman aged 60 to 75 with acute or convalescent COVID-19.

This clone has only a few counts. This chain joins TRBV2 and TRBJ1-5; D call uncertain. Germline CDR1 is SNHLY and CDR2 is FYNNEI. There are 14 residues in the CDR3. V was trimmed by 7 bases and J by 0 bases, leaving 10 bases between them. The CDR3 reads CASNTEYSNQPQHF. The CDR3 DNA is TGTGCCAGCAATACGGAGTATAGCAATCAGCCCCAGCATTTT.

This chain's CDR3 is CASSLGQVYNSPLHF. CDR3 coding DNA: TGTGCCAGCAGCTTGGGACAGGTCTATAATTCACCCCTCCACTTT. The rearrangement joins TRBV5-8 to TRBJ1-6; tentative D call: TRBD1 (6 bases). The germline CDR1 and CDR2 sequences are SGHTS and YDEGEE. V dropped 0 bases and J dropped 3 bases, with 7 bases sitting between them. The CDR3 has 15 residues.

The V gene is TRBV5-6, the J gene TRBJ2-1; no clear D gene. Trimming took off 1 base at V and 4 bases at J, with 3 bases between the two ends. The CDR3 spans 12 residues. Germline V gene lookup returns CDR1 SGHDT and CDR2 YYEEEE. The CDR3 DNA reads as TGTGCCAGCAGCTTGATATACAATGAGCAGTTCTTC. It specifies CASSLIYNEQFF.

This CDR3 is CASSYDRETSEAFF. In nucleotides, the CDR3 is TGTGCCAGCAGCTACGACAGGGAAACCTCTGAAGCTTTCTTT. This sequence joins TRBV3-1 (or the pseudogene TRBV3-2) and TRBJ1-1; TRBD1 agrees at 7 bases. V dropped 5 bases and J dropped 6; count of bases not matched to a gene: 9. The CDR3 totals 14 residues. Germline CDR1 LGHDT, CDR2 YNNKEL (reference sequence).

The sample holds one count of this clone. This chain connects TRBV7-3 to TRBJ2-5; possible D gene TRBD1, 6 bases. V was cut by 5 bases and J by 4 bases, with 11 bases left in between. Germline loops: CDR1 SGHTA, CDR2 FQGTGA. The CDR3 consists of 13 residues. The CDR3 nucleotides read TGTGCCAGCAGCGCCACAGGGTCAGAGACCCAGTACTTC. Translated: CASSATGSETQYF.

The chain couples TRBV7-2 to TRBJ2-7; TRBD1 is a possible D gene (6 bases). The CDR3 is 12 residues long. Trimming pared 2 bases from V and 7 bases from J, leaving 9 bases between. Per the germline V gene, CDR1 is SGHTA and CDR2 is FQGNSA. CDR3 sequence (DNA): TGTGCCAGCAGCTTAACAGGGCAAGAGCAGTACTTC. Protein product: CASSLTGQEQYF.

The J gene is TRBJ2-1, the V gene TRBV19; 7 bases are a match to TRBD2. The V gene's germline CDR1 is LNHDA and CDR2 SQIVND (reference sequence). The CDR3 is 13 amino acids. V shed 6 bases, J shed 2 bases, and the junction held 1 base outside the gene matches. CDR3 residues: CASSRGAYNEQFF. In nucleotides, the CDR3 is TGTGCCAGTAGCCGGGGGGCCTACAATGAGCAGTTCTTC. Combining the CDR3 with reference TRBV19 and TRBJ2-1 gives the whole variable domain DGGITQSPKYLFRKEGQNVTLSCEQNLNHDAMYWYRQDPGQGLRLIYYSQIVNDFQKGDIAEGYSVSREKKESFPLTVTSAQKNPTAFYLCASSRGAYNEQFFGPGTRLTVL.

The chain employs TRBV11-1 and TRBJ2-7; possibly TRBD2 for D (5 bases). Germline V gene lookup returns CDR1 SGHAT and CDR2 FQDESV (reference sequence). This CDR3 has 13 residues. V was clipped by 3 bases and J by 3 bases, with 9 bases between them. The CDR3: CASSFSGVYEQYF. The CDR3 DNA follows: TGTGCCAGCAGCTTCTCCGGGGTCTACGAGCAGTACTTC.

In DNA form, the CDR3 reads TGTGCCAGTTCACAACTTACAGGAGTTTATGGCTACACCTTC. Translation gives CASSQLTGVYGYTF. The V gene is TRBV3-1 (or the pseudogene TRBV3-2), the J gene TRBJ1-2, with D possibly being TRBD1 (5 bases). Trimming removed 9 bases from V and 5 bases from J, with 19 bases in between. This CDR3 has 14 residues. Germline loops: CDR1 LGHDT, CDR2 YNNKEL (reference sequence).

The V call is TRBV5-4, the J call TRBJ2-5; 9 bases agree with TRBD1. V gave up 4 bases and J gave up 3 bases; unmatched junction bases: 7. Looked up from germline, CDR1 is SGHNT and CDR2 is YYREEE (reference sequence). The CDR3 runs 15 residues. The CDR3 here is CASSHPGQGKETQYF. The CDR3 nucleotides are TGTGCCAGCAGCCATCCGGGACAGGGAAAAGAGACCCAGTACTTC.

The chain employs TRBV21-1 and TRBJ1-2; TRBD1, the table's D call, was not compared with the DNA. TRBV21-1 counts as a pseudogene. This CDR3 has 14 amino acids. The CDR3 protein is CASSKVRGNYGYTF. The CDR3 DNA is TGTGCCAGCAGCAAAGTTAGGGGGAACTATGGCTACACCTTC.

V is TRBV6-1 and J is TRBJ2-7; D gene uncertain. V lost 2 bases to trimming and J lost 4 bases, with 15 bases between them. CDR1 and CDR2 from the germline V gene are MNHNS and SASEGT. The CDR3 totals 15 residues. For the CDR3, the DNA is TGTGCCAGCAGTGAAATGGCAGGCCCTTTGTACGAGCAGTACTTC. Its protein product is CASSEMAGPLYEQYF.

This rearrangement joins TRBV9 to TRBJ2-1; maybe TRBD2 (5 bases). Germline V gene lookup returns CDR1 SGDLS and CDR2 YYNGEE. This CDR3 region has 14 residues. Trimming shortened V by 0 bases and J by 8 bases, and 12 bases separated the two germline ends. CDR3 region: CASSVEETGDEQFF. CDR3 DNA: TGTGCCAGCAGCGTAGAGGAAACCGGGGATGAGCAGTTCTTC.

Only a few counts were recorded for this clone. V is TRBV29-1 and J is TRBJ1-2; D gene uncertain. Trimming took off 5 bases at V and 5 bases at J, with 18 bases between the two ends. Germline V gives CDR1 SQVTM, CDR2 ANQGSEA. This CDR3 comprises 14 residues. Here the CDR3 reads CSVLGVRSGYGYTF. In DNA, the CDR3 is TGCAGCGTTCTTGGGGTTCGGTCGGGGTATGGCTACACCTTC.

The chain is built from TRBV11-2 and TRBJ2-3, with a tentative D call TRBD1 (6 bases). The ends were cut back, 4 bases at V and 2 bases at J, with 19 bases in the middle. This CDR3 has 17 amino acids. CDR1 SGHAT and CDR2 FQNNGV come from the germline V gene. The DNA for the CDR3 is TGTGCCAGCAGCTGGAGGCGGGCAGGGGATATCACAGATACGCAGTATTTT. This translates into CASSWRRAGDITDTQYF.

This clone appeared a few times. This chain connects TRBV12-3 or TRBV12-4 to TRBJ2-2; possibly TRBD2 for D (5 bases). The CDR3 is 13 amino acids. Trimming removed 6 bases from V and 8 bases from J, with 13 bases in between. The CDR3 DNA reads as TGTGCCAGCAGGAGGTCCGGAGGAGGGGAGCTGTTTTTT. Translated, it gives CASRRSGGGELFF.

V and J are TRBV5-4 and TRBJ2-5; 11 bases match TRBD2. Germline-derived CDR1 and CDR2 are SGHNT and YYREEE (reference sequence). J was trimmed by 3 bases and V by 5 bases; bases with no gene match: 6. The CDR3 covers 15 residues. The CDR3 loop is CASRKGLADKETQYF. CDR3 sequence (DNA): TGTGCCAGCAGAAAGGGACTAGCGGACAAAGAGACCCAGTACTTC.

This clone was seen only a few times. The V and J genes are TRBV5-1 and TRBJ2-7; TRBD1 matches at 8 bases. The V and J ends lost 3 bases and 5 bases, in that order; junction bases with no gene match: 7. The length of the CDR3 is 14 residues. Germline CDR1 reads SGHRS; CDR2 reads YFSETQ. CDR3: CASSSGGASNEQYF. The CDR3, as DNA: TGCGCCAGCAGCTCAGGGGGCGCGTCAAACGAGCAGTACTTC.

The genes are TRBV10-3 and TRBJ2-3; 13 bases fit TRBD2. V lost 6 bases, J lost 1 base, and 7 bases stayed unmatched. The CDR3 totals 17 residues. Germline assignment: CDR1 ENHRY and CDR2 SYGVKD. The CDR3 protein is CAIRDGLAGAGTDTQYF. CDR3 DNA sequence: TGTGCCATCAGGGATGGACTAGCGGGGGCCGGCACAGATACGCAGTATTTT.

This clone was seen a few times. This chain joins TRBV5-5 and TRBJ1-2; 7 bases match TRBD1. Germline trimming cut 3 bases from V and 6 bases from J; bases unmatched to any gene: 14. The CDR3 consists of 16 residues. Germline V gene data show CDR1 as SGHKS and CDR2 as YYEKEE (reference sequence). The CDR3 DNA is TGTGCCAGCAGCTCGACGGGACAGAGCCATGGGGATGGCTACACCTTC. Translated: CASSSTGQSHGDGYTF.

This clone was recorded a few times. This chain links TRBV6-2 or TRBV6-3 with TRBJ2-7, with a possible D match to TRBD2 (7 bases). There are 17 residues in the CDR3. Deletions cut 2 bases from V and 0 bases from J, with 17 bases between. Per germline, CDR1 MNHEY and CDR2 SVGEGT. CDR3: CASSYPLWRGPSYEQYF. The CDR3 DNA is TGTGCCAGCAGTTACCCCTTATGGCGGGGGCCCTCCTACGAGCAGTACTTC.